This T cell receptor beta chain comes out of a study of cytomegalovirus exposure and HLA in healthy donors (dated by TCRdb to 2015 to 2018). For context, the study as a whole: According to an earlier analysis of a few hundred of the donors, about 179 million T cells yielded 100 million or so unique TCR beta sequences and less than 300 Gb of sequence data. Approximately 330 gigabases of sequencing data and 70 million to 100 million unique TCR sequences made up an early release that covered approximately 650 HLA-typed donors. The genetic ancestry cluster associated with self-reported Caucasian donors included 81% of the approximately 400 genotyped donors. The study aimed to test whether signatures of past pathogen exposure could be identified by cataloging public T cell receptors. The study profiled the T cell repertoires of 500 to 800 subjects by immunosequencing and related them to cytomegalovirus serostatus. In addition to the first cohort of 666 subjects, a separate validation cohort of approximately 130 different subjects was used. High-throughput TCR immunosequencing, statistical association of individual TCRs with disease status, and machine learning were combined to predict cytomegalovirus infection status. A later analysis re-examined previously published TCR beta repertoires from 500 to 700 donors and added high-resolution HLA genotyping to investigate patterns of TCR occurrence. Rather than using new phenotypic data, the later analysis identified candidate immune exposures from TCR beta sequences and from how often those sequences occurred across donors. An earlier analysis of 587 of the donors used high-throughput TCR beta sequencing to judge whether each TCR beta V gene segment behaved as functional or pseudogenic. Donor age, sex, ethnicity and CMV serostatus were collected together with the repertoire data. In a later genetic analysis, genome-wide SNP genotypes for 398 of the 666 donors were used, and that subset was treated as a discovery cohort. Every discovery cohort repertoire had been produced on one sequencing platform. Both class I and class II loci were covered by HLA typing, at four-digit resolution. Typing coverage differed by locus: A, B, C, DRB1 and DQB1 were typed in roughly 629-630 donors, DQA1 in around 500, DPA1 in approximately 610, and DPB1 in about 450. About five DR-DQ haplotypes were treated as single units for association and clustering because of strong linkage in the cohort. On average, around 240,000 unique TCR beta nucleotide sequences were sequenced per donor among more than 350 genotyped donors of the cohort, with roughly 18% of those sequences being non-productive.

The study at large found these results: A further reported finding was that TCR beta sequences accurately predicted the HLA-A and HLA-B alleles for most subjects in the first cohort. A few of the identified cytomegalovirus-associated TCR beta chains were confirmed in vitro to be specific for cytomegalovirus antigens. A later genetic analysis reported fewer N-insertions in productive TCRs among donors in an Asian-associated ancestry cluster than the approximately 670-donor mean. In this cohort, only TCR beta chains were sequenced, and detectable features were limited by the absence of alpha or paired-chain data. A later analysis found that TCR association rates varied across HLA loci, with DRB1 alleles showing the most associated TCRs and HLA-C alleles the fewest. The presence/absence analyses assumed that sequencing depth was roughly uniform across donors, and that assumption may not be true. Linkage disequilibrium might explain the correlated functional status among segregating V segments, but an unknown experimental factor could not be excluded. A later analysis associated about 17,000 TCR beta sequences with specific HLA alleles at a false discovery rate of 0.05. Some IMGT-functional V segments, including TRBV6-2 and TRBV6-3, could not be told apart with the 87-base-pair reads, so those segments were excluded. According to a later analysis, most CMV-associated TCR beta chains appeared to be HLA-restricted, and the HLA associations seemed to be driven largely by CMV exposure. In a later analysis, HLA-associated TCR beta chains were found to be more clonally expanded and to have lower generation probabilities than equally common non-associated chains. In a later analysis, several top co-occurrence clusters were reported to appear linked to parvovirus B19, influenza, CMV and Epstein-Barr virus. The classifier was reported to diagnose cytomegalovirus status with high specificity and sensitivity in both the original cohort and the validation cohort. For the cohort, immune exposure information was limited to CMV serostatus. Broadly in line with IMGT annotations, most TCR beta V segments showed up in productive rearrangements about 87% or about 30% of the time in an earlier analysis of about 500 of the donors. V-gene and J-gene trimming of TCR beta chains was associated with a missense DCLRE1C variant in a later genetic analysis, and the association was replicated in an independent cohort. While some public TCRs were present in many individuals, most TCR sequences turned up only very rarely across donors. Because counts were too low, roughly 18 rarely observed V segments, including chromosome 9 orphons, were left out of the earlier analysis of some 600 of the donors. A cluster of highly shared sequence variants was judged likely to be a technical artifact of the sequencing pipeline. The authors suggested that the approach could potentially be extended to other disease states and immunological phenotypes. When HLA alleles, especially DR and DQ, strongly co-occurred, attributing TCR associations to individual alleles was difficult. A total of about 180 TCR beta chains were listed by the study as associated with cytomegalovirus. HLA typing was unavailable for some donors at each locus, so association tests used only the typed subset.

V is cut back by 8 bases and J by 6 bases, with 4 bases in the junction unmatched. Counted from cysteine to phenylalanine, this CDR3 has 13 amino acids. Solely the CDR3 DNA is kept, with 39 bases framed from the first base. The germline V gene specifies MNHEY as CDR1 and SVGAGI as CDR2. The cohort consisted of 650 to 850 healthy bone marrow donors. At the time of sampling, every cohort member was nominally healthy, though immune exposures that went unrecorded were likely present. The donor was CMV seronegative and belonged to the group of several hundred seronegative cohort members. Every donor gave a peripheral blood sample, and the peripheral blood mononuclear cells from that sample were used for TCR beta sequencing. The Qiagen DNeasy Blood Extraction Kit was used to extract genomic DNA from the blood cell samples. Receptors were amplified or captured by the immunoSEQ multiplex PCR assay. The multiplex PCR relied on a mix of 60 forward primers for TCR Vbeta segments and 13 reverse primers for TCR Jbeta segments. A multiplex PCR assay on genomic DNA amplified the CDR3 region of rearranged TCR beta genes. Amplified TCR beta libraries were sequenced as 87-base-pair reads on the Illumina HiSeq System. The study's own analysis went as follows. A later analysis counted some 74 million unique TCR beta chains across the 650 to 800 repertoires, and 9.5 million to 11 million of these chains were shared by at least two donors. Raw reads were error-corrected and collapsed into unique sequences with a nearest-neighbor algorithm that merged closely related sequences to remove PCR and sequencing errors. CDR3 sequences were aligned to IMGT reference sequences to assign V, D and J gene segments. For a sequence to be retained, a match of at least six nucleotides was required to both a V gene segment and a J gene segment. Rearrangements were called productive when the CDR3 lacked stop codons and stayed in frame with V and J; all others were non-productive. Following IMGT convention, CDR3 was defined as the stretch from the second conserved V-encoded cysteine up to the conserved J-encoded phenylalanine. In an earlier analysis of roughly 610 of the donors, sequences lacking an unambiguous match to a single V gene segment were excluded. An earlier analysis of 500 to 600 of the donors classified V segments as functional when productive rearrangements were above 56.7% and as segregating when the standard deviation between donors was above 5%. A statistical classification framework was built for diagnosing cytomegalovirus status from the catalog of TCR beta chain sequences. In a later analysis, TCR nucleotide sequences were compared against IMGT/GENE-DB human TR gene sequences so that V and J genes could be assigned. A later analysis assigned CDR3 sequences and most-parsimonious VDJ recombination scenarios with the TCRdist pipeline. A later analysis defined each TCR beta chain by its CDR3 amino acid sequence plus V-gene family, and excluded reads lacking a unique V-gene family. In a later analysis, 450 to 600 highly shared, low-generation-probability nucleotide sequences were removed to address suspected cross-contamination and a sequencing artifact. In a later analysis, a clonal expansion index for each public chain was calculated from normalized within-repertoire ranks of inferred template counts. A later analysis computed generation probabilities with a VDJ recombination model fitted to out-of-frame rearrangements, and checked the results against IGoR. Hypergeometric tests were used in a later analysis to score TCR-TCR, TCR-HLA and TCR-CMV co-occurrence, with a repertoire-size bias correction applied to the TCR pairs. In a later analysis, false discovery rates were estimated by permuting HLA or CMV assignments 20 times. A later analysis grouped co-occurring TCRs with DBSCAN, adding TCRdist sequence similarity when clustering within HLA-allele-positive subsets. Repertoires with fewer than 30,000 or more than 120,000 public chains, plus five repertoires with anomalous nucleotide sharing, were excluded from co-occurrence clustering. The table was pulled from immuneACCESS by TCRdb, which kept in-frame rearrangements only. Such tables lose some clones; where checked, under half of the loss comes from unresolved V genes, and the rest has no known cause. V, J and clone size were drawn from that table, and D and trimming were deduced from the DNA. The sample's clone listing holds some 150,000 clones. Of the sample, around 2.4% falls within the top ten clones.

As to this clone: Its antigen is unknown.

Sequenced sample: PBMCs. This sequence originates from a woman under 30 in good health and CMV-seronegative. Recombination joined TRBV6-5 with TRBJ2-3; the junction holds 11 bases that match TRBD1. The CDR3 region: CASWDRGKDTQYF. The DNA reads TGTGCCAGCTGGGACAGGGGGAAGGATACGCAGTATTTT.